This T cell receptor beta chain came from a study of T-cell reconstitution after alpha-beta-depleted transplantation in children. Unique molecular identifiers tagged the TCRbeta library. TCRdb reprocessed the PCR reads via MiXCR and lists one record per CDR3 protein. The data show approximately 88,000 distinct CDR3 sequences, more than 9% seen once. CDR1 and CDR2 (germline): SGHTA, FQGNSA. The V segment lost 5 bases and the J segment 7 bases; nucleotides outside the gene matches: 14. The CDR3 totals 16 residues. In this sample, this clonotype turned up many times. The V call is TRBV7-2, the J call TRBJ2-7; 10 bases agree with TRBD1. This specimen consisted of PBMCs from the stem cell graft donor, obtained from the stem cell graft. This receptor was identified in a human donor who donated a stem cell graft to a child with inherited bone marrow failure. Written as DNA, the CDR3 is TGTGCCAGCAGCCAACCAGGGACAGGGGAAAGAAGGGAGCAGTACTTC. Its translation: CASSQPGTGERREQYF.